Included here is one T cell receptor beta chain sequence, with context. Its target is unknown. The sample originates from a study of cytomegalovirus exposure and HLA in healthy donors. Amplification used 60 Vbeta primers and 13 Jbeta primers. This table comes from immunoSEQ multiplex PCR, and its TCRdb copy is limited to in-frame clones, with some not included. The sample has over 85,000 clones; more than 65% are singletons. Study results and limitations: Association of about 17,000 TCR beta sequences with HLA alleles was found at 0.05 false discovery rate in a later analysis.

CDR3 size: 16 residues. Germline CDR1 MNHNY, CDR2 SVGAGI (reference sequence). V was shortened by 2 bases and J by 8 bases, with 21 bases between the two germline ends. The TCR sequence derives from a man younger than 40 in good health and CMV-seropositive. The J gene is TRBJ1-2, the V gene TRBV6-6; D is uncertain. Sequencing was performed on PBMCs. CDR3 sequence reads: CASSYPHPGGPGGYTF. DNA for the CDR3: TGTGCCAGCAGTTACCCACACCCAGGAGGGCCGGGAGGCTACACCTTC.